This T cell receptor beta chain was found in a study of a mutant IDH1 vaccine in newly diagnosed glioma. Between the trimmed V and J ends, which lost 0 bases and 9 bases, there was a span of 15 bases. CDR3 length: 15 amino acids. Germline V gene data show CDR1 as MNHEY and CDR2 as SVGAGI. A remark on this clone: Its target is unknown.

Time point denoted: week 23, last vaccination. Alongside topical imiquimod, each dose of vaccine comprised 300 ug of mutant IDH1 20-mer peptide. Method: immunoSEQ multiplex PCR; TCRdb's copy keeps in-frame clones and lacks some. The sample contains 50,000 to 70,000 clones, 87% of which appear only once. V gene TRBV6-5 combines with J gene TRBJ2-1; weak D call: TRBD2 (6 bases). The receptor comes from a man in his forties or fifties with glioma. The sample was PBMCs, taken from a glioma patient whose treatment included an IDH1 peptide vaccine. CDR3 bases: TGTGCCAGCAGTTACTCGATTACGGGAGTACTTGAGCAGTTCTTC. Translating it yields CASSYSITGVLEQFF.